These 17 T cell receptor beta chains came from one sample sequenced in a study of immune evolution from preneoplasia to lung adenocarcinoma. Data came from immunoSEQ multiplex PCR; TCRdb stores just in-frame clones and leaves some out. Among roughly 9,400 clones listed, around 89% were seen once. The material sequenced was FFPE invasive lung adenocarcinoma tissue. Every receptor here comes from a person aged 70 to 85 with invasive lung adenocarcinoma. Some clones in this sample may be carry-over from other donors' samples.

V is TRBV2 and J is TRBJ1-5, with D perhaps TRBD1 (5 bases). This CDR3 has 14 amino acids. V lost 6 bases, J lost 0 bases, and 9 bases lay in between. Germline V gene data show CDR1 as SNHLY and CDR2 as FYNNEI. CDR3 sequence: CASRKGSSNQPQHF. The CDR3 DNA follows: TGTGCCAGCAGAAAGGGGAGTAGCAATCAGCCCCAGCATTTT.

The V call is TRBV28, the J call TRBJ1-1; 8 nucleotides match TRBD1. The J segment lost 3 bases and the V segment lost 5 bases, leaving 5 bases of the junction unmatched. From germline, CDR1 is MDHEN and CDR2 SYDVKM. The CDR3 loop spans 14 amino acids. The CDR3 sequence is CASSKDRGDTEAFF. Written as DNA, the CDR3 is TGTGCCAGCAGTAAAGACAGGGGTGACACTGAAGCTTTCTTT. The full variable domain, completed using reference TRBV28 and TRBJ1-1, is DVKVTQSSRYLVKRTGEKVFLECVQDMDHENMFWYRQDPGLGLRLIYFSYDVKMKEKGDIPEGYSVSREKKERFSLILESASTNQTSMYLCASSKDRGDTEAFFGQGTRLTVV.

In DNA form, the CDR3 reads TGTGCCAGCAATGGGGACTATCAACGCGAGCAGTACTTC. Protein product: CASNGDYQREQYF. This chain connects TRBV19 to TRBJ2-7; 7 bases agree with TRBD2. From germline, CDR1 is LNHDA and CDR2 SQIVND (reference sequence). Trimming took 9 bases from V and 6 from J; bases not matched to a gene: 11. The CDR3 runs to 13 residues.

This chain uses TRBV7-9 with TRBJ1-5, with a weak D call TRBD1 (5 bases). This CDR3 spans 12 amino acids. Trimming shortened V by 5 bases and J by 6 bases, and 8 bases separated the two germline ends. The germline V gene encodes CDR1 SEHNR and CDR2 FQNEAQ (reference sequence). In DNA form, the CDR3 reads TGTGCCAGCAGCAATCAGGGTCAGCCCCAGCATTTT. Translated, it gives CASSNQGQPQHF.

The genes are TRBV6-5 and TRBJ2-5, with D uncertain. This CDR3 contains 8 residues. In germline, CDR1 is MNHEY, CDR2 SVGAGI. Trimming removed 10 bases from V and 4 bases from J, with 1 base in between. Written as DNA, the CDR3 is TGTGCCATAGAGACCCAGTACTTC. Protein sequence: CAIETQYF.

The chain employs TRBV5-8 and TRBJ1-1; D not certain. The germline V gene has CDR1 SGHTS and CDR2 YDEGEE. V was pared by 0 bases and J by 4 bases, with 7 bases between. CDR3 length: 13 residues. In DNA, the CDR3 is TGTGCCAGCAGCTTGGTTTCGGGCACTGAAGCTTTCTTT. Protein: CASSLVSGTEAFF.

This clone appeared a few times. The chain links TRBV6-1 to TRBJ2-7, with TRBD1 identical over 9 bases. CDR3 length: 14 residues. V dropped 2 bases and J dropped 9; count of bases not matched to a gene: 8. Looked up from germline, CDR1 is MNHNS and CDR2 is SASEGT. CDR3 amino acids: CASSELGDRARQYF. The CDR3 bases are TGTGCCAGCAGTGAATTAGGGGACAGGGCCAGGCAGTACTTC.

The rearrangement joins TRBV28 to TRBJ2-3, with unresolved D. Trimming took off 4 bases at V and 0 bases at J, with 14 bases between the two ends. This CDR3 spans 16 amino acids. CDR1 and CDR2 (germline): MDHEN, SYDVKM. The CDR3 DNA follows: TGTGCCAGCAGTTCCCTCACTCGTACTAGCACAGATACGCAGTATTTT. As protein: CASSSLTRTSTDTQYF.

The rearrangement links TRBV30 to TRBJ1-5; 8 positions match TRBD1. Germline V gene sequence: CDR1 GTSNPN, CDR2 SVGIG (reference sequence). The length of the CDR3 is 14 residues. J lost 6 bases, V lost 2 bases, and 6 bases had no gene match. The CDR3 nucleotides read TGTGCCTGGAGTCCAGGGGGCTTCGGTCAGCCCCAGCATTTT. Amino acids: CAWSPGGFGQPQHF.

The rearrangement links TRBV7-6 to TRBJ1-5, with D possibly matching TRBD1 (5 bases). Germline V lookup: CDR1 SGHVS, CDR2 FNYEAQ. CDR3 length: 16 amino acids. V lost 5 bases, J lost 3 bases, and 17 bases lay in between. The chain's CDR3 is CASSPGAFAPNQPQHF. In DNA, the CDR3 is TGTGCCAGCAGCCCTGGGGCCTTCGCCCCCAATCAGCCCCAGCATTTT.

V usage is TRBV27 and J usage is TRBJ1-1; D gene uncertain. The V and J ends lost 5 bases and 0 bases respectively, with 7 bases between them. Germline V gene lookup returns CDR1 MNHEY and CDR2 SMNVEV (reference sequence). The CDR3 loop spans 13 amino acids. CDR3 nucleotides: TGTGCCAGCAGTACCGCGGTGAACACTGAAGCTTTCTTT. Protein: CASSTAVNTEAFF.

This chain joins TRBV12-5 and TRBJ1-2, with TRBD1 identical over 11 bases. The CDR3 covers 13 residues. In germline, CDR1 is LGHNT, CDR2 FRNRAP. V lost 3 bases, J lost 7 bases, and 1 base stayed unmatched. The DNA for the CDR3 is TGTGCTAGTGGTTTAGGGACAGGGGGTGGCTACACCTTC. As protein: CASGLGTGGGYTF.

The V gene is TRBV6-5, the J gene TRBJ2-7; D call uncertain. The CDR3 extends over 14 amino acids. V was shortened by 3 bases and J by 2 bases, with 11 bases between the two germline ends. Germline V gives CDR1 MNHEY, CDR2 SVGAGI. CDR3 bases: TGTGCCAGCAGTTATCGCAGTAACGCCTACGAGCAGTACTTC. Protein sequence: CASSYRSNAYEQYF.

This clone was seen just once. The chain is built from TRBV5-1 and TRBJ1-2; unclear D gene. Germline V gene data show CDR1 as SGHRS and CDR2 as YFSETQ. The CDR3 totals 14 residues. Between the trimmed V and J ends, which lost 0 bases and 3 bases, there was a span of 9 bases. CDR3 DNA: TGCGCCAGCAGCTTGGGGGCAGCAGACTATGGCTACACCTTC. This translates into CASSLGAADYGYTF.

The genes are TRBV4-1 and TRBJ1-5; no firm D call. The CDR3 is 15 amino acids. The V and J ends lost 0 bases and 3 bases respectively, with 9 bases between them. The germline gives CDR1 MGHRA, CDR2 YSYEKL. CDR3 loop: CASSQDWGSNQPQHF. The CDR3 DNA follows: TGCGCCAGCAGCCAAGATTGGGGTTCCAATCAGCCCCAGCATTTT.

The J gene is TRBJ1-4, the V gene TRBV9; 12 bases are a match to TRBD1. The V gene end was trimmed by 4 bases and the J gene end by 7 bases; junction bases not matched to a gene: 5. The CDR3 sequence is 15 residues long. From germline, CDR1 is SGDLS and CDR2 YYNGEE. CDR3: CASSPRDRGREKLFF. The DNA of the CDR3 is TGTGCCAGCAGCCCTCGGGACAGGGGGCGTGAAAAACTGTTTTTT.

The V gene is TRBV27, the J gene TRBJ2-7; 7 nucleotides align to TRBD1. This CDR3 contains 16 residues. The V segment lost 5 bases and the J segment 1 base; nucleotides outside the gene matches: 11. Germline values: CDR1 MNHEY, CDR2 SMNVEV (reference sequence). The CDR3 coding sequence is TGTGCCAGCAGTACCCACAGCGCACAGGGGTCCTACGAGCAGTACTTC. It yields the protein CASSTHSAQGSYEQYF.